These 14 T cell receptor beta chains were sequenced from one sample in a study of STAT3 mutations in large granular lymphocyte leukemia (dated by TCRdb to between 2018 and 2021). On the study overall, not on this receptor specifically: Every T-LGLL patient showed at least one immunodominant TCRbeta clonotype, and about half showed multiple immunodominant subclonotypes.

The library was obtained by the immunoSEQ multiplex PCR assay. TCRdb limited this immuneACCESS table to in-frame rearrangements with V and J called. A share of clones is missing; checked studies link under half to unresolved V genes, and the rest is unexplained. The sample contains 1,500 to 1,700 clones, roughly 70% of them found a single time. The leading ten clones occupy 30% to 45% of the sample. These receptors' antigens are unknown. Sequenced: peripheral blood mononuclear cells. These receptors all stem from a middle-aged man with T-cell large granular lymphocyte leukemia. Some clones in this sample may be carry-over from other donors' samples. The age is the age at diagnosis.

V usage is TRBV5-1 and J usage is TRBJ1-2; D is unclear. Germline CDR1 and CDR2: SGHRS and YFSETQ. The CDR3 is 13 residues long. With 0 bases removed from V and 1 base from J, the gap between germline ends came to 4 bases. The CDR3 reads CASSLDNNYGYTF. The DNA of the CDR3 is TGCGCCAGCAGCTTGGATAATAACTATGGCTACACCTTC.

The chain employs TRBV7-9 and TRBJ2-7, with no clear D. V was trimmed by 5 bases and J by 0 bases, leaving 8 bases between them. CDR1 and CDR2 from the germline V gene are SEHNR and FQNEAQ (reference sequence). The length of the CDR3 is 13 residues. The CDR3 loop is CASSPPSSYEQYF. CDR3 bases: TGTGCCAGCAGCCCCCCGAGCTCCTACGAGCAGTACTTC. Combining the CDR3 with reference TRBV7-9 and TRBJ2-7 gives the whole variable domain DTGVSQNPRHKITKRGQNVTFRCDPISEHNRLYWYRQTLGQGPEFLTYFQNEAQLEKSRLLSDRFSAERPKGSFSTLEIQRTEQGDSAMYLCASSPPSSYEQYFGPGTRLTVT.

The chain is built from TRBV5-1 and TRBJ2-7, with a tentative D call TRBD1 (7 bases). Germline CDR1 is SGHRS and CDR2 is YFSETQ. V lost 0 bases and J 4 bases, leaving 20 bases between the germline ends. CDR3 size: 17 residues. CDR3 loop: CASSLVERGAGGYEQYF. The DNA for the CDR3 is TGCGCCAGCAGCTTGGTGGAAAGAGGCGCAGGGGGGTACGAGCAGTACTTC.

This chain's CDR3 is CASSFRHPSTDTQYF. CDR3 bases: TGTGCCAGCAGCTTCCGACACCCTAGCACAGATACGCAGTATTTT. The rearrangement uses TRBV7-9 and TRBJ2-3; the D is unclear. CDR3 size: 15 residues. The germline CDR1 and CDR2 sequences are SEHNR and FQNEAQ (reference sequence). V was shortened by 3 bases and J by 0 bases, with 10 bases between the two germline ends.

This clone was counted between two and nine times. The chain recombines TRBV28 with TRBJ1-4; D remains ambiguous. Trimming removed 2 bases from V and 6 bases from J, with 7 bases in between. Germline loops: CDR1 MDHEN, CDR2 SYDVKM. The CDR3 covers 13 residues. As DNA, the CDR3 is TGTGCCAGCAGTTTAAGAGGTCATGAAAAACTGTTTTTT. Translating gives CASSLRGHEKLFF. Looking up the rest from reference TRBV28 and TRBJ1-4 gives the full variable domain: DVKVTQSSRYLVKRTGEKVFLECVQDMDHENMFWYRQDPGLGLRLIYFSYDVKMKEKGDIPEGYSVSREKKERFSLILESASTNQTSMYLCASSLRGHEKLFFGSGTQLSVL.

The chain is built from TRBV5-1 and TRBJ1-1, with 8 bases that match TRBD1. This CDR3 has 13 residues. Looked up from germline, CDR1 is SGHRS and CDR2 is YFSETQ. Trimming at V came to 4 bases and at J to 6 bases, leaving 5 bases not matched to a gene. CDR3 coding DNA: TGCGCCAGCAGCCAGACAGGGGTCGCTGAAGCTTTCTTT. Translation gives CASSQTGVAEAFF.

V usage is TRBV7-9 and J usage is TRBJ1-1; D is ambiguous. Between the trimmed V and J ends, which lost 2 bases and 0 bases, there was a span of 7 bases. The germline V gene has CDR1 SEHNR and CDR2 FQNEAQ (reference sequence). This CDR3 is 14 amino acids long. The CDR3 region has the DNA TGTGCCAGCAGCTTACAGGTAATGAACACTGAAGCTTTCTTT. Translating it yields CASSLQVMNTEAFF.

This sequence joins TRBV29-1 and TRBJ2-7, with TRBD1 identical over 10 bases. The junction had 5 bases not matched to a gene; V was cut back by 4 bases and J by 2 bases. CDR1 and CDR2 (germline): SQVTM, ANQGSEA. This CDR3 has 14 amino acids. CDR3 residues: CSVGFGTGAYEQYF. DNA for the CDR3: TGCAGCGTTGGATTCGGGACAGGGGCCTACGAGCAGTACTTC.

This clone was found a few times. The V gene is TRBV6-5, the J gene TRBJ1-5; D not certain. The CDR3 sequence is 14 residues long. Germline loops: CDR1 MNHEY, CDR2 SVGAGI. V lost 2 bases, J lost 0 bases, and 5 bases lay in between. CDR3 coding DNA: TGTGCCAGCAGTTACAGTTTTAGCAATCAGCCCCAGCATTTT. Its protein is CASSYSFSNQPQHF.

The chain is built from TRBV5-6 and TRBJ2-1; TRBD1 aligns across 7 bases. J was trimmed by 5 bases and V by 3 bases; bases with no gene match: 11. Germline V gives CDR1 SGHDT, CDR2 YYEEEE. This CDR3 region has 16 residues. CDR3 sequence (DNA): TGTGCCAGCAGCTACGAACCTAGGGACAGCCACAATGAGCAGTTCTTC. It translates to CASSYEPRDSHNEQFF.

This clone has a single count. The gene calls are TRBV7-3 and TRBJ1-2; 12 bases are a match to TRBD1. With 6 bases clipped from V and 8 bases from J, the junction kept 7 bases outside the gene matches. This CDR3 has 14 amino acids. Germline CDR1 and CDR2: SGHTA and FQGTGA. In DNA, the CDR3 is TGTGCCAGCAGGTCAACCGGGACAGGGGGCGGCTACACCTTC. Translated: CASRSTGTGGGYTF.

V is TRBV9 and J is TRBJ2-7, with D tentatively TRBD2 (5 bases). The germline V and J ends were trimmed by 0 bases and 7 bases, with 17 bases remaining between them. Germline V lookup: CDR1 SGDLS, CDR2 YYNGEE. The CDR3 is 15 residues long. CDR3 nucleotide sequence: TGTGCCAGCAGCGTAGCCCAAGCGGCCACCTGGGAGCAGTACTTC. Protein: CASSVAQAATWEQYF.

This clone qualifies as hyperexpanded. The chain links TRBV5-1 to TRBJ1-1; D is undetermined. V was pared by 5 bases and J by 1 base, with 9 bases between. Germline CDR1 SGHRS, CDR2 YFSETQ. This CDR3 is built from 13 residues. The CDR3 coding sequence is TGCGCCAGCAGTTTATCCTGGAACACTGAAGCTTTCTTT. Translating gives CASSLSWNTEAFF.

Only one count was recorded for this clone. This chain links TRBV5-4 with TRBJ1-2; TRBD1 matches at 7 bases. CDR1 SGHNT and CDR2 YYREEE come from the germline V gene (reference sequence). V dropped 5 bases and J dropped 4; count of bases not matched to a gene: 11. The CDR3 has 15 residues. DNA for the CDR3: TGTGCCAGCAGACCCGCTCTACAGGGGACCTATGGCTACACCTTC. Protein: CASRPALQGTYGYTF.